The 6 T cell receptor beta chains given below trace back to one sample, sequenced in a study of blood T cell repertoires in COVID-19. This table comes from immunoSEQ multiplex PCR, and its TCRdb copy is limited to in-frame clones, with some not included. This sample has around 200,000 clones, with around 80% found just once. The sequencing input was peripheral blood. These receptors all come from a woman in her 70s with acute or convalescent COVID-19.

This clone was recorded a few times. The chain uses TRBV21-1 and TRBJ1-4; the table's D call, TRBD1, has no DNA check behind it. TRBV21-1 is marked as a pseudogene. This CDR3 contains 18 residues. DNA for the CDR3: TGTGCCAGCAGCAAAGAGGTCGATGCTGGACAGGGTAATGAAAAACTGTTTTTT. It is translated as CASSKEVDAGQGNEKLFF.

The chain couples TRBV19 to TRBJ2-1; D ambiguous. The V end lost 1 base, the J end lost 2 bases, and 9 bases lay between the germline ends. The CDR3 runs 15 residues. CDR1 and CDR2 from the germline V gene are LNHDA and SQIVND (reference sequence). CDR3 loop: CASSIGSQAYNEQFF. The CDR3 bases are TGTGCCAGTAGTATAGGTAGCCAAGCCTACAATGAGCAGTTCTTC.

As for this clone: At the DNA level, this CDR3 is encoded by other sequences in the same sample as well. Here the CDR3 reads CASSERGGGELFF. In DNA, the CDR3 is TGTGCCAGCAGTGAAAGAGGCGGTGGGGAGCTGTTTTTT. The V call is TRBV6-1, the J call TRBJ2-2; no clear D gene. The CDR3 runs to 13 residues. V shed 2 bases and J shed 8 bases, with 9 bases lying between them. Germline V CDR1 and CDR2: MNHNS, SASEGT.

The J gene is TRBJ2-3, the V gene TRBV18, with a weak D call TRBD1 (6 bases). Germline V lookup: CDR1 KGHSH, CDR2 LQKENI. This CDR3 contains 14 residues. The V gene lost 3 bases and the J gene lost 4 bases, with 11 bases spanning the gap. The DNA of the CDR3 is TGTGCCAGCTCACCGAACAGGGTATCAGATACGCAGTATTTT. Translated, it gives CASSPNRVSDTQYF.

This chain connects TRBV29-1 to TRBJ2-2; 11 nucleotides align to TRBD2. Germline V gives CDR1 SQVTM, CDR2 ANQGSEA. Unmatched junction bases numbered 8, after V lost 7 bases and J lost 7 bases. The CDR3 spans 14 residues. CDR3 in amino acids: CSAASGRNFGELFF. Written as DNA, the CDR3 is TGCAGCGCCGCTAGCGGGAGGAATTTCGGGGAGCTGTTTTTT.

This clone has just a few counts. The CDR3 spells CASSQDLSGMGYEQYF. The CDR3 coding sequence is TGTGCCAGCAGCCAAGATTTGTCGGGGATGGGGTACGAGCAGTACTTC. The chain combines TRBV4-2 with TRBJ2-7; D possibly corresponds to TRBD2 (5 bases). The length of the CDR3 is 16 residues. Trimming removed 0 bases from V and 4 bases from J, with 16 bases in between. Germline V gene sequence: CDR1 LGHNA, CDR2 YNFKEQ.